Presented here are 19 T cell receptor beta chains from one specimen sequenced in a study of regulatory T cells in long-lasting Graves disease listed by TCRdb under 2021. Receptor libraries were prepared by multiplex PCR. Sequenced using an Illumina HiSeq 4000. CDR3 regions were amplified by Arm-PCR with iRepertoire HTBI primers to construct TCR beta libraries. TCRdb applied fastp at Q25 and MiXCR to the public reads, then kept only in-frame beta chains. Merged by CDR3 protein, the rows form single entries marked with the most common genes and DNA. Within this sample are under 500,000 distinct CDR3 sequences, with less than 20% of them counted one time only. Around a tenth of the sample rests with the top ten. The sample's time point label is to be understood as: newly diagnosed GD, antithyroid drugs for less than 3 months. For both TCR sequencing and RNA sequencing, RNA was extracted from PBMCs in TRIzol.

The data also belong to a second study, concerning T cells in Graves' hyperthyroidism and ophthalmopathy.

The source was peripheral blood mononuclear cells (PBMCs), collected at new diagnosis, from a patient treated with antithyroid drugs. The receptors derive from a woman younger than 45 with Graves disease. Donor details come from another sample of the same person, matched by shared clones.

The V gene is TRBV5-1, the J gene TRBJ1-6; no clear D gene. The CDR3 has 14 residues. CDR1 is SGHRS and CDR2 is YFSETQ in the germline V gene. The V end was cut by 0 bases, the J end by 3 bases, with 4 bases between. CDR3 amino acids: CASSLDSYNSPLHF. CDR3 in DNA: TGCGCCAGCAGCTTGGACAGCTATAATTCACCCCTCCACTTT.

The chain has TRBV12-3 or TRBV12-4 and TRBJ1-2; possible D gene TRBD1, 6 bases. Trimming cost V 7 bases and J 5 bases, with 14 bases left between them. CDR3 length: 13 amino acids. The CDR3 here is CASTLGAGYGYTF. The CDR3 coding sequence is TGTGCCAGCACCTTGGGGGCTGGGTATGGCTACACCTTC.

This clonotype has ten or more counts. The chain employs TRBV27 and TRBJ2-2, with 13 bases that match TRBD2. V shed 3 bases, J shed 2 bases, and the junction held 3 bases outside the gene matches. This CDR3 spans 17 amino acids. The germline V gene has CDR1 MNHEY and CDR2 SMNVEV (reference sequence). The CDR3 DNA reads TGTGCCAGCAGTTTCGGACTAGCGGGAGTCAACACCGGGGAGCTGTTTTTT. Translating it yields CASSFGLAGVNTGELFF.

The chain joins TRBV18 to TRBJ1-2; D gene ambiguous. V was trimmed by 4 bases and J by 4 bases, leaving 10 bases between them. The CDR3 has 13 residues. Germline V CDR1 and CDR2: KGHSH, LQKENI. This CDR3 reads CASSRETSYGYTF. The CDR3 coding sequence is TGTGCCAGCTCACGAGAGACAAGCTATGGCTACACCTTC. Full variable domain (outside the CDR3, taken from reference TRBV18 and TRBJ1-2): NAGVMQNPRHLVRRRGQEARLRCSPMKGHSHVYWYRQLPEEGLKFMVYLQKENIIDESGMPKERFSAEFPKEGPSILRIQQVVRGDSAAYFCASSRETSYGYTFGSGTRLTVV.

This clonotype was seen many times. CDR3 loop: CASGALAGGDEQFF. For the CDR3, the DNA is TGCGCCAGCGGTGCACTAGCGGGAGGCGATGAGCAGTTCTTC. The chain links TRBV5-1 to TRBJ2-1; 12 positions agree with TRBD2. Germline values: CDR1 SGHRS, CDR2 YFSETQ. CDR3 length: 14 amino acids. V lost 7 bases to trimming and J lost 8 bases; unmatched junction nucleotides: 7. The entire variable domain, with the rest obtained from reference TRBV5-1 and TRBJ2-1, is as follows: KAGVTQTPRYLIKTRGQQVTLSCSPISGHRSVSWYQQTPGQGLQFLFEYFSETQRNKGNFPGRFSGRQFSNSRSEMNVSTLELGDSALYLCASGALAGGDEQFFGPGTRLTVL.

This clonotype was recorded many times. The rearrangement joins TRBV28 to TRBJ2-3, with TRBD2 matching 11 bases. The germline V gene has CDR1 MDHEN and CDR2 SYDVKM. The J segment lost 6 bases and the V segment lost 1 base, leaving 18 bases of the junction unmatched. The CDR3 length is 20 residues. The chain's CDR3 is CASSLSGLAGGRWIGDTQYF. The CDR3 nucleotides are TGTGCCAGCAGTTTATCGGGGCTAGCGGGAGGCCGGTGGATAGGGGATACGCAGTATTTT.

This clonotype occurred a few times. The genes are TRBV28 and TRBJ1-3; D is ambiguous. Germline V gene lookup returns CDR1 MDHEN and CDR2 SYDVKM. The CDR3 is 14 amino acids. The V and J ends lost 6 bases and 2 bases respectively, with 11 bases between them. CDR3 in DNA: TGTGCCAGCAGCCGTGGGCCTGCTGGAAACACCATATATTTT. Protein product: CASSRGPAGNTIYF.

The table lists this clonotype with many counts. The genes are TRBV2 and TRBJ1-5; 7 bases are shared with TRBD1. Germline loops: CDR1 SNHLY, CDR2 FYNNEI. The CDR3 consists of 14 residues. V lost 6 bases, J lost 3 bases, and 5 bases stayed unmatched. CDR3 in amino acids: CASRITGANQPQHF. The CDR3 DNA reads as TGTGCCAGCAGGATAACAGGGGCCAATCAGCCCCAGCATTTT. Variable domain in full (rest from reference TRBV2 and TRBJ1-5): EPEVTQTPSHQVTQMGQEVILRCVPISNHLYFYWYRQILGQKVEFLVSFYNNEISEKSEIFDDQFSVERPDGSNFTLKIRSTKLEDSAMYFCASRITGANQPQHFGDGTRLSIL.

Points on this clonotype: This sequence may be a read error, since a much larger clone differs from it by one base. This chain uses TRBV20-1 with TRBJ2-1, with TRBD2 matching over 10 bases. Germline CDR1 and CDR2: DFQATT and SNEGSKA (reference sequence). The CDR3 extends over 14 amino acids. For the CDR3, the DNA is TGCAGTGCTAGAGAAGCGGGAGGGGGCAATGTGCAGTTCTTC. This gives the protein CSAREAGGGNVQFF.

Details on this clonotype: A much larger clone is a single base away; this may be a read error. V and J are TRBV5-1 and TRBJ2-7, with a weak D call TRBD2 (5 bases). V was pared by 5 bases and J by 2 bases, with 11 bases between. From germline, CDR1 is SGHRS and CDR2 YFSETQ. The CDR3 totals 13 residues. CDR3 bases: TGCGCCAGCAGAGCAGCGGTTGCCTACGAGCAGTACTTC. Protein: CASRAAVAYEQYF.

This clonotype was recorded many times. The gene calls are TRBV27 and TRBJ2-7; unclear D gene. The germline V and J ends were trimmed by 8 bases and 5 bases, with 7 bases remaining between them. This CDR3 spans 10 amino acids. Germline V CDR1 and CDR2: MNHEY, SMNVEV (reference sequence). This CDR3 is CASGWDEQYF. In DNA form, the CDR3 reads TGTGCCAGCGGTTGGGACGAGCAGTACTTC.

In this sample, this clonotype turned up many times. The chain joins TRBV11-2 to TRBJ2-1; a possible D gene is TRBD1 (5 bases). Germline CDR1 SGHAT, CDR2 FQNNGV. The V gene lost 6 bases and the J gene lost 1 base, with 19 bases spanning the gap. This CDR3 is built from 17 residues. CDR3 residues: CASRAQGVAESYNEQFF. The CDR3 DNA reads TGTGCCAGCAGGGCCCAAGGGGTTGCCGAATCCTACAATGAGCAGTTCTTC. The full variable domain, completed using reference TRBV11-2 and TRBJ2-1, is EAGVAQSPRYKIIEKRQSVAFWCNPISGHATLYWYQQILGQGPKLLIQFQNNGVVDDSQLPKDRFSAERLKGVDSTLKIQPAKLEDSAVYLCASRAQGVAESYNEQFFGPGTRLTVL.

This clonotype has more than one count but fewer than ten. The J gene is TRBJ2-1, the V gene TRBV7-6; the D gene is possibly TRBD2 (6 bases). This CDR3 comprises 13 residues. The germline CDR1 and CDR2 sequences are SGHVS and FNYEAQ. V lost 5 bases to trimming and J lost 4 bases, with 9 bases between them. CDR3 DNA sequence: TGTGCCAGCAGCCGGGAGATGTACAATGAGCAGTTCTTC. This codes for CASSREMYNEQFF.

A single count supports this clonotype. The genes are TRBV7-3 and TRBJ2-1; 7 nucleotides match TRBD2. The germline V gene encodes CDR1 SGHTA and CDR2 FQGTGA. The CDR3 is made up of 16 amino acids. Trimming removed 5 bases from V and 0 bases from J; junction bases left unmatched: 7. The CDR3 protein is CASSLLSGTSYNEQFF. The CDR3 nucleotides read TGTGCCAGCAGCCTCTTAAGCGGGACCTCCTACAATGAGCAGTTCTTC.

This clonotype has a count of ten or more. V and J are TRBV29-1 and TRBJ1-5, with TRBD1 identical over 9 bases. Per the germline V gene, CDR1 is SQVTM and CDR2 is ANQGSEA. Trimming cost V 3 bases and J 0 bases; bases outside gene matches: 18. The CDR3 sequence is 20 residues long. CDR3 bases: TGCAGCGTTGATATGGGGACAGGGAGGAGGAAGGGCTATAGCAATCAGCCCCAGCATTTT. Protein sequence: CSVDMGTGRRKGYSNQPQHF.

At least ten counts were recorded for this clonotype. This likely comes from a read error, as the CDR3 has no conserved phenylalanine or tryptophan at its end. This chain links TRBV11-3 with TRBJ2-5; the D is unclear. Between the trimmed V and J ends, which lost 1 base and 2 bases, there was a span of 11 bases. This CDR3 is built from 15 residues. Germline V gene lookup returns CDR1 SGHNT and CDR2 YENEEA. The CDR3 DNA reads TGTGCCAGCAGCTTAGCTGGTCGAAAACAAGAGACCCAGTACCTC. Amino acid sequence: CASSLAGRKQETQYL.

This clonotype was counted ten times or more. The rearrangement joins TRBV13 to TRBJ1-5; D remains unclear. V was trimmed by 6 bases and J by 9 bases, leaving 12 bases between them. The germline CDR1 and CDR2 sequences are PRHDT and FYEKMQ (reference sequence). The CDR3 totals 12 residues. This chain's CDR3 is CASSSTRGPQHF. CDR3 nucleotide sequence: TGTGCCAGCAGTTCCACCCGGGGGCCCCAGCATTTT.

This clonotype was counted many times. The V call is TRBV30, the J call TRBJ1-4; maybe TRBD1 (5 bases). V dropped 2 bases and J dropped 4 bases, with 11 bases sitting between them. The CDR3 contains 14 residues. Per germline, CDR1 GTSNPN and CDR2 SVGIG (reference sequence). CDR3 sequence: CAWSIGGVNEKLFF. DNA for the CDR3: TGTGCCTGGAGTATAGGAGGGGTTAATGAAAAACTGTTTTTT.

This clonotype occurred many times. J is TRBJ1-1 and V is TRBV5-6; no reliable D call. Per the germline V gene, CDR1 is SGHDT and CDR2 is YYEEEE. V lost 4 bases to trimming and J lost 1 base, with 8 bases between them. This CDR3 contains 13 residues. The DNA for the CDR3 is TGTGCCAGCAGCCGAACACGGAACACTGAAGCTTTCTTT. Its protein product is CASSRTRNTEAFF.